Listed below are T cell receptor beta chains from one sample, sequenced in a study of cytomegalovirus exposure and HLA in healthy donors. Some clones are missing from TCRdb's copy, which holds only in-frame ones; the method was immunoSEQ multiplex PCR. In the table there are around 130,000 clones, around 77% of which are singletons. Sequencing input: PBMCs. These receptors came from a man aged 18 to 29 in good health and CMV-seropositive. CDR3s include the opening cysteine and the closing phenylalanine or tryptophan. A D gene is named only where the DNA matches it firmly. The size field is filled for only some rows; it gives once, few, many or a size class.

J gene: TRBJ1-3; V gene: TRBV9; D gene: .; clone size: .; CDR3 protein: CASSVAGSPSGNTIYF; CDR3 DNA: TGTGCCAGCAGCGTAGCGGGGTCACCCTCTGGAAACACCATATATTTT
J gene: TRBJ1-6; V gene: TRBV6-1; D gene: .; clone size: .; CDR3 protein: CASSARGAPSPLHF; CDR3 DNA: TGTGCCAGCAGCGCGCGGGGGGCGCCTTCACCCCTCCACTTT
J gene: TRBJ1-4; V gene: TRBV19; D gene: .; clone size: .; CDR3 protein: CASTETGLNEKLFF; CDR3 DNA: TGTGCCAGTACCGAGACAGGCCTTAATGAAAAACTGTTTTTT
J gene: TRBJ2-7; V gene: TRBV7-2; D gene: TRBD1; clone size: .; CDR3 protein: CASSPQQGLEYEQYF; CDR3 DNA: TGTGCCAGCAGCCCACAACAGGGGCTTGAGTACGAGCAGTACTTC
J gene: TRBJ2-2; V gene: TRBV6-5; D gene: .; clone size: .; CDR3 protein: CASSFSGQNTGELFF; CDR3 DNA: TGTGCCAGCAGTTTCTCGGGACAGAACACCGGGGAGCTGTTTTTT
J gene: TRBJ2-5; V gene: TRBV28; D gene: TRBD1; clone size: .; CDR3 protein: CASSLYRGYQETQYF; CDR3 DNA: TGTGCCAGCAGTTTATACAGGGGCTACCAAGAGACCCAGTACTTC
J gene: TRBJ1-2; V gene: TRBV7-9; D gene: .; clone size: few; CDR3 protein: CASNYGDGYGYTF; CDR3 DNA: TGTGCCAGCAACTACGGGGATGGTTATGGCTACACCTTC
J gene: TRBJ2-5; V gene: TRBV4-2; D gene: TRBD2; clone size: .; CDR3 protein: CASSQEPAGGLQETQYF; CDR3 DNA: TGTGCCAGCAGCCAAGAACCAGCGGGGGGGCTACAAGAGACCCAGTACTTC
J gene: TRBJ2-7; V gene: TRBV4-2; D gene: .; clone size: .; CDR3 protein: CASSQGRDSPVYEQYF; CDR3 DNA: TGTGCCAGTAGCCAAGGGAGGGACAGCCCAGTCTACGAGCAGTACTTC
J gene: TRBJ2-1; V gene: TRBV4-1; D gene: .; clone size: .; CDR3 protein: CASSQTYNEQFF; CDR3 DNA: TGCGCCAGCAGCCAGACATACAATGAGCAGTTCTTC
J gene: TRBJ2-1; V gene: TRBV7-9; D gene: TRBD2; clone size: .; CDR3 protein: CASSLGTSDLNEQFF; CDR3 DNA: TGTGCCAGCAGCTTGGGGACTAGCGACCTAAATGAGCAGTTCTTC
J gene: TRBJ1-1; V gene: TRBV5-1; D gene: .; clone size: .; CDR3 protein: CASSLVSSDSMNTEAFF; CDR3 DNA: TGCGCCAGCAGCTTGGTTAGTAGTGACAGTATGAACACTGAAGCTTTCTTT
J gene: TRBJ2-7; V gene: TRBV7-8; D gene: .; clone size: .; CDR3 protein: CASSSFEGGPYEQYF; CDR3 DNA: TGTGCCAGCAGCTCCTTTGAGGGGGGGCCCTACGAGCAGTACTTC
J gene: TRBJ2-3; V gene: TRBV30; D gene: .; clone size: .; CDR3 protein: CAWSVIEVWGESRDTQYF; CDR3 DNA: TGTGCCTGGAGTGTAATCGAAGTTTGGGGGGAGTCTAGGGATACGCAGTATTTT
J gene: TRBJ2-3; V gene: TRBV7-9; D gene: TRBD1; clone size: .; CDR3 protein: CASVRTGYTDTQYF; CDR3 DNA: TGTGCCAGTGTCAGGACAGGTTACACAGATACGCAGTATTTT
J gene: TRBJ2-1; V gene: TRBV9; D gene: TRBD1; clone size: .; CDR3 protein: CASSVEGGQGSEQFF; CDR3 DNA: TGTGCCAGCAGCGTAGAAGGGGGACAGGGGTCTGAGCAGTTCTTC
J gene: TRBJ1-5; V gene: TRBV9; D gene: .; clone size: .; CDR3 protein: CASSAFSGNQPQHF; CDR3 DNA: TGTGCCAGCAGCGCGTTTTCGGGCAATCAGCCCCAGCATTTT
J gene: TRBJ2-7; V gene: TRBV5-6; D gene: .; clone size: .; CDR3 protein: CASSLQGTSEQYF; CDR3 DNA: TGTGCCAGCAGCCTACAGGGAACCTCAGAGCAGTACTTC
J gene: TRBJ1-1; V gene: TRBV27; D gene: .; clone size: .; CDR3 protein: CASSRAGEGTEAFF; CDR3 DNA: TGTGCCAGCTCCAGGGCGGGGGAGGGTACTGAAGCTTTCTTT
J gene: TRBJ1-2; V gene: TRBV21-1; D gene: .; clone size: .; CDR3 protein: CASSKLWAGKGTNYGYTF; CDR3 DNA: TGTGCCAGCAGCAAACTGTGGGCAGGGAAAGGGACTAACTATGGCTACACCTTC
J gene: TRBJ1-6; V gene: TRBV6-5; D gene: .; clone size: .; CDR3 protein: CASSYSTWGGATLHF; CDR3 DNA: TGTGCCAGCAGTTACTCGACTTGGGGAGGCGCCACCCTCCACTTT
J gene: TRBJ2-6; V gene: TRBV5-8; D gene: .; clone size: .; CDR3 protein: CASSPWAGANGLTF; CDR3 DNA: TGTGCCAGCAGCCCTTGGGCTGGGGCCAACGGCCTGACTTTC
J gene: TRBJ2-4; V gene: TRBV11-1; D gene: TRBD2; clone size: .; CDR3 protein: CASSGSDGRAGSQYF; CDR3 DNA: TGTGCCAGCAGTGGATCGGACGGGAGGGCCGGGAGTCAGTACTTC
J gene: TRBJ1-3; V gene: TRBV5-5; D gene: .; clone size: once; CDR3 protein: CASSLGDTRVSIYF; CDR3 DNA: TGTGCCAGCAGCTTAGGGGACACCCGAGTTTCCATATATTTT
J gene: TRBJ1-2; V gene: TRBV6-1; D gene: .; clone size: .; CDR3 protein: CASSEVTRSNYYGYTF; CDR3 DNA: TGTGCCAGCAGTGAAGTGACGAGGAGTAATTACTATGGCTACACCTTC
J gene: TRBJ2-1; V gene: TRBV4-2; D gene: TRBD2; clone size: .; CDR3 protein: CASSQDLGSGNNEQFF; CDR3 DNA: TGTGCCAGCAGCCAAGATCTAGGTAGCGGGAACAATGAGCAGTTCTTC
J gene: TRBJ1-2; V gene: TRBV6-1; D gene: .; clone size: .; CDR3 protein: CASSLQVRGDGYTF; CDR3 DNA: TGTGCCAGCAGCCTCCAAGTCAGGGGTGATGGCTACACCTTC
J gene: TRBJ1-5; V gene: TRBV19; D gene: .; clone size: .; CDR3 protein: CAISKGQGNNQPQHF; CDR3 DNA: TGTGCCATCTCAAAGGGGCAGGGCAACAATCAGCCCCAGCATTTT
J gene: TRBJ1-2; V gene: TRBV30; D gene: .; clone size: .; CDR3 protein: CAWSVRIRDRHYGYTF; CDR3 DNA: TGTGCCTGGAGTGTAAGGATACGAGACAGGCACTATGGCTACACCTTC
J gene: TRBJ1-2; V gene: TRBV10-1; D gene: TRBD1; clone size: .; CDR3 protein: CASSETGAYGYTF; CDR3 DNA: TGCGCCAGCAGTGAGACAGGGGCTTACGGCTACACCTTC
J gene: TRBJ2-1; V gene: TRBV7-8; D gene: TRBD2; clone size: .; CDR3 protein: CASSPLAGGVDEQFF; CDR3 DNA: TGTGCCAGCAGCCCACTAGCGGGGGGCGTCGATGAGCAGTTCTTC
J gene: TRBJ2-7; V gene: TRBV28; D gene: .; clone size: .; CDR3 protein: CASTLGGADEQYF; CDR3 DNA: TGTGCCAGCACTCTGGGGGGTGCTGACGAGCAGTACTTC
J gene: TRBJ1-3; V gene: TRBV5-6; D gene: .; clone size: .; CDR3 protein: CASSLVDTIYF; CDR3 DNA: TGTGCCAGCAGCTTGGTAGACACCATATATTTT
J gene: TRBJ2-5; V gene: TRBV11-2; D gene: TRBD1; clone size: .; CDR3 protein: CASSYTGVETQYF; CDR3 DNA: TGTGCCAGCAGCTATACAGGGGTAGAGACCCAGTACTTC
J gene: TRBJ2-2; V gene: TRBV7-6; D gene: .; clone size: .; CDR3 protein: CASSSRGTGRAGELFF; CDR3 DNA: TGTGCCAGCAGCTCCCGGGGGACGGGAAGGGCCGGGGAGCTGTTTTTT
J gene: TRBJ2-6; V gene: TRBV10-1; D gene: TRBD1; clone size: .; CDR3 protein: CATYRDSHSGANGLTF; CDR3 DNA: TGCGCCACCTACCGGGACAGCCACTCTGGGGCCAACGGCCTGACTTTC
J gene: TRBJ1-1; V gene: TRBV4-1; D gene: .; clone size: .; CDR3 protein: CASSQAWGGVAFF; CDR3 DNA: TGCGCCAGCAGCCAAGCATGGGGGGGGGTAGCTTTCTTT
J gene: TRBJ2-7; V gene: TRBV4-1; D gene: .; clone size: .; CDR3 protein: CASSQQGTYEQYF; CDR3 DNA: TGCGCCAGCAGCCAACAGGGAACCTACGAGCAGTACTTC
J gene: TRBJ1-3; V gene: TRBV5-1; D gene: .; clone size: .; CDR3 protein: CASSPTQGTPGYF; CDR3 DNA: TGCGCCAGCAGCCCGACACAGGGTACACCAGGGTATTTT
J gene: TRBJ2-5; V gene: TRBV9; D gene: .; clone size: .; CDR3 protein: CASSATPVAEGETQYF; CDR3 DNA: TGTGCCAGCAGCGCCACACCGGTAGCGGAGGGGGAGACCCAGTACTTC
J gene: TRBJ1-4; V gene: TRBV9; D gene: TRBD1; clone size: .; CDR3 protein: CASSPHPTGGGAINEKLFF; CDR3 DNA: TGTGCCAGCAGCCCCCACCCGACAGGGGGCGGGGCTATTAATGAAAAACTGTTTTTT
J gene: TRBJ1-4; V gene: TRBV5-1; D gene: .; clone size: .; CDR3 protein: CASSLGTGSGTNEKLFF; CDR3 DNA: TGCGCCAGCAGCTTGGGTACTGGTAGCGGCACTAATGAAAAACTGTTTTTT
J gene: TRBJ2-1; V gene: TRBV5-1; D gene: TRBD2; clone size: .; CDR3 protein: CASSSPLSGRADEQFF; CDR3 DNA: TGCGCCAGCAGCTCCCCACTTAGCGGGAGGGCCGATGAGCAGTTCTTC
J gene: TRBJ2-3; V gene: TRBV16; D gene: .; clone size: .; CDR3 protein: CASSPMSRRVPDTQYF; CDR3 DNA: TGTGCCAGCAGCCCGATGAGCAGGAGGGTTCCAGATACGCAGTATTTT
J gene: TRBJ1-1; V gene: TRBV7-9; D gene: .; clone size: few; CDR3 protein: CASSLYGVTIEAFF; CDR3 DNA: TGTGCCAGCAGCTTATACGGGGTAACAATTGAAGCTTTCTTT
J gene: TRBJ1-6; V gene: TRBV10-2; D gene: .; clone size: .; CDR3 protein: CASSEMDSSNSPLHF; CDR3 DNA: TGCGCCAGCAGTGAGATGGACAGCTCTAATTCACCCCTCCACTTT
J gene: TRBJ2-7; V gene: TRBV9; D gene: TRBD1; clone size: .; CDR3 protein: CASSVEGASYEQYF; CDR3 DNA: TGTGCCAGCAGCGTCGAGGGGGCTTCCTACGAGCAGTACTTC
J gene: TRBJ1-5; V gene: TRBV7-9; D gene: .; clone size: .; CDR3 protein: CSSSLAKIGGDSNQPQHF; CDR3 DNA: TGTTCCAGCAGCTTAGCCAAAATAGGAGGAGATAGCAATCAGCCCCAGCATTTT
J gene: TRBJ1-2; V gene: TRBV6-5; D gene: TRBD1; clone size: .; CDR3 protein: CASSYTGTGDYGYTF; CDR3 DNA: TGTGCCAGCAGTTACACCGGGACAGGGGACTATGGCTACACCTTC
J gene: TRBJ2-7; V gene: TRBV7-8; D gene: TRBD2; clone size: once; CDR3 protein: CASSLGAGGGYEQYF; CDR3 DNA: TGTGCCAGCAGCCTCGGAGCGGGAGGGGGTTACGAGCAGTACTTC
J gene: TRBJ1-1; V gene: TRBV19; D gene: .; clone size: .; CDR3 protein: CASSIVGAGRGTEAFF; CDR3 DNA: TGTGCCAGTAGTATTGTTGGAGCGGGCCGAGGGACTGAAGCTTTCTTT
J gene: TRBJ2-3; V gene: TRBV5-1; D gene: TRBD2; clone size: .; CDR3 protein: CASSQRTSREDTQYF; CDR3 DNA: TGCGCCAGCAGCCAACGGACTAGCCGGGAAGATACGCAGTATTTT